This TCR beta chain appears in the sequencing data of a study of synovial regulatory T cells in juvenile arthritis. On the study more broadly: A few patients were therapy-naive; five or six received methotrexate alone.

According to its frequency, this clone is medium-sized. Each patient with active arthritis gave synovial fluid along with matched peripheral blood. Synovial and blood Treg cells had comparable FOXP3 TSDR demethylation. The germline V gene has CDR1 SNHLY and CDR2 FYNNEI. This CDR3 has 12 residues. No DNA appears here. Sequencing used immunoSEQ multiplex PCR; TCRdb keeps in-frame clones, though not all of them. The sample features about 2,500 clones, with approximately 14% in its top ten. Sequencing used Treg cells from the synovium. This clonotype was sampled from a donor younger than 30 with juvenile idiopathic arthritis. The chain links TRBV2 to TRBJ1-1. CDR3 sequence reads: CARGPGGTEAFF.